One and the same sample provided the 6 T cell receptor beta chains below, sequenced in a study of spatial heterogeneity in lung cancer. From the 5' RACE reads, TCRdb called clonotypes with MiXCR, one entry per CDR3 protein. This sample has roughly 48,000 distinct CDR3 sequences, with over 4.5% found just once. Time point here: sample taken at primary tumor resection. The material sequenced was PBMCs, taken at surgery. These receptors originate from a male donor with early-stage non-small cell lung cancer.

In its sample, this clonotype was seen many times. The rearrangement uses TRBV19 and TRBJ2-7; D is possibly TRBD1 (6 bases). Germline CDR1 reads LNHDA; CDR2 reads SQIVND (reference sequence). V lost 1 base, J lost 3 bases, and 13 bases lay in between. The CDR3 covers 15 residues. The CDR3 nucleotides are TGTGCCAGTAGTATAGGGCCAGGGGCTATCTACGAGCAGTACTTC. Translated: CASSIGPGAIYEQYF. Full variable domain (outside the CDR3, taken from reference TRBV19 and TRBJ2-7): DGGITQSPKYLFRKEGQNVTLSCEQNLNHDAMYWYRQDPGQGLRLIYYSQIVNDFQKGDIAEGYSVSREKKESFPLTVTSAQKNPTAFYLCASSIGPGAIYEQYFGPGTRLTVT.

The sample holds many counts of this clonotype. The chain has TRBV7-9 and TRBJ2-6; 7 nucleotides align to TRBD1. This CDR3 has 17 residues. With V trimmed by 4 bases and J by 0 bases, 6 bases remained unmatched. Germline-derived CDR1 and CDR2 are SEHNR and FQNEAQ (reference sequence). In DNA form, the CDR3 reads TGTGCCAGCAGCTCGGGACAGCTTCGCTCTGGGGCCAACGTCCTGACTTTC. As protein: CASSSGQLRSGANVLTF.

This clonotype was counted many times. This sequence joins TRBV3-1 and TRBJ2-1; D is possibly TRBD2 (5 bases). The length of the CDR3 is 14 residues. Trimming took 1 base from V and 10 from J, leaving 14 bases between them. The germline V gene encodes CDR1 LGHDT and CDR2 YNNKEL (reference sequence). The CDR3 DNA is TGTGCCAGCAGCCAAGGGACTCCCTCGGGCGAGCAGTTCTTC. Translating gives CASSQGTPSGEQFF.

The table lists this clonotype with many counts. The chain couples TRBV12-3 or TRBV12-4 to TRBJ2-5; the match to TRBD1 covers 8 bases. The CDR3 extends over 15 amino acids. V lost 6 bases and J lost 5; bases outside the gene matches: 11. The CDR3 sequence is CASSPDRGRGETQYF. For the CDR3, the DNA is TGTGCCAGCAGCCCTGACAGGGGCCGGGGGGAGACCCAGTACTTC.

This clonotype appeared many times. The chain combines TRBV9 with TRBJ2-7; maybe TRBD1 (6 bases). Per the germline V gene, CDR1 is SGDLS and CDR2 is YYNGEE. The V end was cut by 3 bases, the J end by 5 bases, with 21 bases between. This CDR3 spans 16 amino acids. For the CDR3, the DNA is TGTGCCAGCAGCGACCCCAAAACAGGGAGTTTCGACGAGCAGTACTTC. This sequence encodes CASSDPKTGSFDEQYF.

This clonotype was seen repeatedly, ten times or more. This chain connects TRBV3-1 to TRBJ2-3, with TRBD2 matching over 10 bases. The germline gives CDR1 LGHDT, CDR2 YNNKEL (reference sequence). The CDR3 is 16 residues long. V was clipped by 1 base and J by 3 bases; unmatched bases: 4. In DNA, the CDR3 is TGTGCCAGCAGCCAAGGAGCGGGAGGGCGGACAGATACGCAGTATTTT. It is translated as CASSQGAGGRTDTQYF.